The present entry profiles one TCR beta chain with its context. This entry comes from a study of blood T cell repertoires in COVID-19. Background on the study: The samples span acute and convalescent COVID-19 from the United States, Italy and Spain. PBMCs, B-cell-depleted T cells, or T cells provided the cDNA or gDNA that made up the material.

Authors' analysis steps: Amplifying reference gene primers gave estimates of nucleated cell counts. The repertoire was sequenced with immunoSEQ multiplex PCR; TCRdb's copy has only in-frame clones and lacks some. V and J calls and clone size are those listed in that table; D and trimming were worked out from the DNA. The sample shows under 350,000 clones, about 89% of them seen only once. The receptor was derived from a man in his forties with acute or convalescent COVID-19. Sequenced input: peripheral blood.

The DNA for the CDR3 is TGTGCCAGCAGTAGACGGACATACGAGCAGTACTTC. Its protein is CASSRRTYEQYF. The V call is TRBV6-5, the J call TRBJ2-7; weak D call: TRBD1 (5 bases). The CDR3 contains 12 residues. Trimming stripped 5 bases from V and 4 bases from J, with 9 bases between. Germline-derived CDR1 and CDR2 are MNHEY and SVGAGI.